This paragraph reports one T cell receptor (beta chain). The data originate from a study of blood T cell repertoires in COVID-19. Study-wide background: Researchers got acute and convalescent COVID-19 samples from the United States, Italy and Spain. T cells, B-cell-depleted T cells, or PBMCs provided the cDNA or gDNA that served as material.

In the original processing: The assay estimated nucleated cells by amplifying reference gene primers. Profiling relied on immunoSEQ multiplex PCR, and the TCRdb table lists in-frame clones only, not all of them. The V and J calls and clone size are taken from that table; D and trimming were inferred from the DNA. The table lists some 87,000 clones, around 85% of them singletons, with 10% to 15% in the top ten. This CDR3 has 15 amino acids. Germline CDR1 SGHAT, CDR2 FQNNGV. V lost 3 bases and J 0 bases, leaving 9 bases between the germline ends. This rearrangement joins TRBV11-2 to TRBJ1-3, with D perhaps matching TRBD1 (6 bases). Sequenced material: peripheral blood. This sequence was found in a woman aged 70-85 years with active or convalescent COVID-19. The CDR3 region has the DNA TGTGCCAGCAGCTTCAGGGGCCTCTCTGGAAACACCATATATTTT. It codes for CASSFRGLSGNTIYF.